This passage covers 27 T cell receptor beta chains from one sample sequenced in a study of CD8+ T cells in alopecia areata (dated by TCRdb to 2016 to 2019). Libraries were prepared through the immunoSEQ multiplex PCR assay. RNA was extracted from all samples and reverse transcribed into cDNA, which served as template for TCR sequencing. Imported from immuneACCESS, the table was reduced by TCRdb to in-frame sequences with V and J called. These copies leave out some clones; in studies compared against another copy, an unresolved V gene accounts for under half, and the cause of the remainder is not known. The sample table lists about 200,000 clones, roughly 50% of them with a count of one. The top ten clonotypes cover roughly 5% of the sample. The sample was CD8+ T cells sorted from blood. The receptors were sampled from a human donor in good health.

The V and J genes are TRBV29-1 and TRBJ2-3; D may correspond to TRBD1 or TRBD2 (5 bases each). Looked up from germline, CDR1 is SQVTM and CDR2 is ANQGSEA. V was shortened by 8 bases and J by 6 bases, with 9 bases between the two germline ends. This CDR3 has 10 amino acids. CDR3 loop: CSPGLDTQYF. Here the CDR3 DNA reads TGCAGCCCGGGGCTTGATACGCAGTATTTT.

The chain uses TRBV9 and TRBJ2-3, with 8 bases identical to TRBD1. Trimming at V came to 4 bases and at J to 1 base, leaving 11 bases not matched to a gene. The CDR3 sequence is 17 residues long. Germline CDR1 SGDLS, CDR2 YYNGEE. CDR3: CASSSNPGGGGTDTQYF. The CDR3 DNA follows: TGTGCCAGCAGCTCCAACCCAGGGGGCGGCGGCACAGATACGCAGTATTTT. Complete variable domain (other parts from reference TRBV9 and TRBJ2-3): DSGVTQTPKHLITATGQRVTLRCSPRSGDLSVYWYQQSLDQGLQFLIQYYNGEERAKGNILERFSAQQFPDLHSELNLSSLELGDSALYFCASSSNPGGGGTDTQYFGPGTRLTVL.

On this clone: Different DNA sequences within this sample yield the same CDR3. The V and J genes are TRBV4-1 and TRBJ2-2; D is ambiguous. V gave up 1 base and J gave up 5 bases, with 5 bases separating them. The CDR3 loop spans 13 amino acids. CDR1 is MGHRA and CDR2 is YSYEKL in the germline V gene. The CDR3 sequence is CASSQGGTGELFF. The CDR3 region has the DNA TGCGCCAGCAGCCAAGGTGGTACCGGGGAGCTGTTTTTT.

Only a few counts were recorded for this clone. The V and J genes are TRBV2 and TRBJ2-4, with unresolved D. From germline, CDR1 is SNHLY and CDR2 FYNNEI. V lost 6 bases and J 6 bases, leaving 6 bases between the germline ends. The CDR3 has 11 amino acids. The CDR3, as DNA: TGTGCCAGCAGCACCCCAAACATTCAGTACTTC. Its translation: CASSTPNIQYF.

The chain combines TRBV25-1 with TRBJ1-1; D is undetermined. The CDR3 runs 13 residues. The V and J ends lost 6 bases and 8 bases respectively, with 16 bases between them. Germline V CDR1 and CDR2: MGHDK, SYGVNS. The CDR3 DNA reads TGTGCCAGCAGACCCGGACGGTTTAGGGAAGCTTTCTTT. Protein sequence: CASRPGRFREAFF.

This clone was observed a few times. The chain has TRBV21-1 and TRBJ2-3. TRBV21-1 represents a pseudogene. The CDR3 runs 15 residues. The chain's CDR3 is CASSKSHPPTDTQYF. CDR3 coding DNA: TGTGCCAGCAGCAAGTCCCACCCGCCCACAGATACGCAGTATTTT.

V and J are TRBV30 and TRBJ2-3; 8 nucleotides agree with TRBD2. Germline V gene lookup returns CDR1 GTSNPN and CDR2 SVGIG (reference sequence). The ends lost 7 bases at V and 0 bases at J; junction bases unmatched: 15. CDR3 length: 17 amino acids. CDR3 amino acids: CASTTTSGPASTDTQYF. CDR3 nucleotide sequence: TGTGCCTCCACCACTACTAGCGGTCCTGCTAGCACAGATACGCAGTATTTT. The complete variable domain, with remaining parts taken from reference TRBV30 and TRBJ2-3, reads SQTIHQWPATLVQPVGSPLSLECTVEGTSNPNLYWYRQAAGRGLQLLFYSVGIGQISSEVPQNLSASRPQDRQFILSSKKLLLSDSGFYLCASTTTSGPASTDTQYFGPGTRLTVL.

This chain connects TRBV2 to TRBJ1-4; weak D call: TRBD1 (6 bases). CDR3 size: 15 residues. The V gene lost 6 bases and the J gene lost 7 bases, with 18 bases spanning the gap. Germline-derived CDR1 and CDR2 are SNHLY and FYNNEI. In nucleotides, the CDR3 is TGTGCCAGCAGCCGTACCCGGGACACCGGTGAAAAACTGTTTTTT. It encodes CASSRTRDTGEKLFF.

The rearrangement links TRBV27 to TRBJ2-5; D is possibly TRBD1 (6 bases). In germline, CDR1 is MNHEY, CDR2 SMNVEV (reference sequence). Trimming cost V 2 bases and J 4 bases, with 14 bases left between them. This CDR3 region has 15 residues. CDR3 bases: TGTGCCAGCAGTTTAGGTGGGGCAGGGGCAGAGACCCAGTACTTC. Translating gives CASSLGGAGAETQYF.

This chain uses TRBV14 with TRBJ1-1, with 8 bases that match TRBD1. From germline, CDR1 is SGHDN and CDR2 FVKESK. The length of the CDR3 is 14 residues. The junction had 4 bases not matched to a gene; V was cut back by 3 bases and J by 4 bases. Written as DNA, the CDR3 is TGTGCCAGCAGCCAGACAGGGGTAGGCACTGAAGCTTTCTTT. Its translation is CASSQTGVGTEAFF.

The V gene is TRBV15, the J gene TRBJ1-6, with D perhaps TRBD1 (6 bases). Between the trimmed V and J ends, which lost 3 bases and 6 bases, there was a span of 15 bases. The CDR3 has 16 amino acids. Germline values: CDR1 LNHNV, CDR2 YYDKDF (reference sequence). DNA of the CDR3: TGTGCCACCAGCAGCACTCAGGACAGATCTAATTCACCCCTCCACTTT. This sequence encodes CATSSTQDRSNSPLHF. The full variable domain, in which reference TRBV15 and TRBJ1-6 provide the parts outside the CDR3, is DAMVIQNPRYQVTQFGKPVTLSCSQTLNHNVMYWYQQKSSQAPKLLFHYYDKDFNNEADTPDNFQSRRPNTSFCFLDIRSPGLGDTAMYLCATSSTQDRSNSPLHFGNGTRLTVT.

This chain connects TRBV27 to TRBJ2-1; D uncertain. V was clipped by 4 bases and J by 5 bases, with 3 bases between them. The germline V gene encodes CDR1 MNHEY and CDR2 SMNVEV (reference sequence). There are 11 residues in the CDR3. The CDR3, as DNA: TGTGCCAGCAGTTCTCACAATGAGCAGTTCTTC. Residues: CASSSHNEQFF.

The CDR3 here is CASSQRGSGNTIYF. The CDR3 DNA follows: TGTGCCAGCAGCCAACGGGGAAGTGGAAACACCATATATTTT. J is TRBJ1-3 and V is TRBV14; D gene unclear. Germline V CDR1 and CDR2: SGHDN, FVKESK. V shed 2 bases and J shed 3 bases, with 8 bases lying between them. The CDR3 has 14 residues.

The chain uses TRBV29-1 and TRBJ2-7, with a tentative D call TRBD1 (5 bases). Trimming stripped 3 bases from V and 0 bases from J, with 12 bases between. Germline CDR1 and CDR2: SQVTM and ANQGSEA. The CDR3 loop spans 14 amino acids. The CDR3 bases are TGCAGCGTTGATACTGCAGGGCCCTCCTACGAGCAGTACTTC. This codes for CSVDTAGPSYEQYF.

This clone was seen a handful of times. The chain has TRBV27 and TRBJ1-5; D is possibly TRBD1 (6 bases). V gave up 6 bases and J gave up 0 bases, with 12 bases separating them. CDR1 is MNHEY, CDR2 SMNVEV, per germline (reference sequence). The CDR3 runs 15 residues. CDR3 residues: CASRSGANSNQPQHF. DNA for the CDR3: TGTGCCAGCAGATCAGGGGCTAATAGCAATCAGCCCCAGCATTTT.

The chain carries TRBV2 and TRBJ1-2; TRBD1 matches at 9 bases. The CDR3 consists of 14 residues. The germline gives CDR1 SNHLY, CDR2 FYNNEI. Losses at the gene ends were 1 base for V and 7 bases for J; bases not matched to a gene: 4. The CDR3 reads CASSEGTGDPGYTF. The DNA of the CDR3 is TGTGCCAGCAGTGAAGGGACAGGGGACCCTGGCTACACCTTC.

The chain couples TRBV27 to TRBJ1-6; TRBD1 might be the D (6 bases). Per the germline V gene, CDR1 is MNHEY and CDR2 is SMNVEV (reference sequence). Trimming left V 3 bases short and J 4 bases short, with 7 bases between. The CDR3 length is 14 residues. This CDR3 is CASSLGQYNSPLHF. The CDR3 DNA reads as TGTGCCAGCAGTTTGGGACAATATAATTCACCCCTCCACTTT.

This chain uses TRBV27 with TRBJ1-1; no firm D call. CDR1 MNHEY and CDR2 SMNVEV come from the germline V gene (reference sequence). The V and J ends lost 10 bases and 4 bases respectively, with 13 bases between them. The CDR3 totals 12 residues. CDR3 bases: TGTGCCACTTCACAGTGGGGCACTGAAGCTTTCTTT. It encodes CATSQWGTEAFF.

The chain has TRBV6-6 and TRBJ2-5, with D maybe TRBD2 (5 bases). CDR3 size: 15 residues. V shed 1 base and J shed 1 base, with 10 bases lying between them. Germline V CDR1 and CDR2: MNHNY, SVGAGI (reference sequence). CDR3 coding DNA: TGTGCCAGCAGTTACTACGTCCGGGGCCAAGAGACCCAGTACTTC. It specifies CASSYYVRGQETQYF.

The chain employs TRBV27 and TRBJ1-1; D unclear. CDR1 is MNHEY, CDR2 SMNVEV, per germline (reference sequence). CDR3 length: 13 amino acids. Between the trimmed V and J ends, which lost 3 bases and 0 bases, there was a span of 5 bases. CDR3 sequence (DNA): TGTGCCAGCAGTTTTCAGATGAACACTGAAGCTTTCTTT. It codes for CASSFQMNTEAFF.

The chain couples TRBV13 to TRBJ1-6; D may be TRBD1 (5 bases). The germline V and J ends were trimmed by 2 bases and 3 bases, with 11 bases remaining between them. The CDR3 runs 16 residues. CDR1 is PRHDT and CDR2 is FYEKMQ in the germline V gene (reference sequence). Here the CDR3 DNA reads TGTGCCAGCAGCTTATCGGGCAGGGACTATAATTCACCCCTCCACTTT. Translation: CASSLSGRDYNSPLHF.

This sequence joins TRBV4-1 and TRBJ2-5; D gene ambiguous. The germline V and J ends were trimmed by 1 base and 2 bases, with 8 bases remaining between them. CDR1 and CDR2 from the germline V gene are MGHRA and YSYEKL. This CDR3 contains 14 residues. The CDR3 sequence: CASSQGDTQETQYF. The CDR3 region has the DNA TGCGCCAGCAGCCAAGGCGACACTCAAGAGACCCAGTACTTC.

The chain joins TRBV5-6 to TRBJ2-7; no definite D call. This CDR3 spans 15 amino acids. Germline CDR1 reads SGHDT; CDR2 reads YYEEEE. Trimming took 1 base from V and 2 from J, leaving 13 bases between them. The CDR3 loop is CASSLWAALAYEQYF. The CDR3 DNA reads TGTGCCAGCAGCTTGTGGGCGGCGTTGGCCTACGAGCAGTACTTC.

This clone was observed a few times. Germline is not matched at one junction end, which may reflect a read error. The rearrangement joins TRBV29-1 to TRBJ2-7, with 9 bases matching TRBD1. This CDR3 is 13 amino acids long. Germline V gives CDR1 SQVTM, CDR2 ANQGSEA. The CDR3 loop reads CSVVPSDRGQLVF. The CDR3 nucleotides read TGCAGCGTTGTCCCGTCGGACAGGGGCCAGTTAGTGTTC.

The genes are TRBV11-2 and TRBJ1-1; a possible D gene is TRBD1 (6 bases). The CDR3 spans 15 residues. Germline CDR1 SGHAT, CDR2 FQNNGV. V lost 1 base, J lost 0 bases, and 9 bases lay in between. The CDR3 region is CASSLGHRVNTEAFF. The CDR3 region has the DNA TGTGCCAGCAGCTTAGGCCACAGGGTGAACACTGAAGCTTTCTTT.

The V call is TRBV7-9, the J call TRBJ2-5; a possible D gene is TRBD1 (7 bases). The V gene lost 4 bases and the J gene lost 2 bases, with 14 bases spanning the gap. The CDR3 is 15 residues long. Germline assignment: CDR1 SEHNR and CDR2 FQNEAQ (reference sequence). The DNA of the CDR3 is TGTGCCAGCAGCTCAGGGGGGTCGGAACAAGAGACCCAGTACTTC. Amino acid sequence: CASSSGGSEQETQYF.

The chain recombines TRBV4-1 with TRBJ2-5; 7 nucleotides agree with TRBD2. The CDR3 has 15 amino acids. Per germline, CDR1 MGHRA and CDR2 YSYEKL. Losses at the gene ends were 1 base for V and 1 base for J; bases not matched to a gene: 3. The CDR3 DNA sequence: TGCGCCAGCAGCCAAGCCGGGACTACCCAAGAGACCCAGTACTTC. It yields the protein CASSQAGTTQETQYF.